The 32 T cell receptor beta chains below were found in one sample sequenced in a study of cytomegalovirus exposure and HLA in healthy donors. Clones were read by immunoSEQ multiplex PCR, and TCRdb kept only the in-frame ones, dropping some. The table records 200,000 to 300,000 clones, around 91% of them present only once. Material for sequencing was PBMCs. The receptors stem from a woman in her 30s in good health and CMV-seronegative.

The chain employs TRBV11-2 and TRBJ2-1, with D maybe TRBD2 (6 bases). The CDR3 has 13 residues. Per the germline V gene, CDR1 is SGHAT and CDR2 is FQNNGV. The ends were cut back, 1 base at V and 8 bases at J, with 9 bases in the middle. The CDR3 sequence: CASSLVGGDEQFF. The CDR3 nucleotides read TGTGCCAGCAGCTTAGTCGGAGGGGATGAGCAGTTCTTC.

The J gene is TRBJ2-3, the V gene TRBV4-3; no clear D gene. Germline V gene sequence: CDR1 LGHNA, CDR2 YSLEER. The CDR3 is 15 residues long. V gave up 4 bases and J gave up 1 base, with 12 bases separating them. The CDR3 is CASSPSLIRTDTQYF. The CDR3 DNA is TGCGCCAGCAGCCCCTCCCTTATCCGCACAGATACGCAGTATTTT.

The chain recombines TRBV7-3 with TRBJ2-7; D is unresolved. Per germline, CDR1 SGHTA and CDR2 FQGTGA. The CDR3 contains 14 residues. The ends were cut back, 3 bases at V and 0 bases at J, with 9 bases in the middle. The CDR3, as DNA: TGTGCCAGCAGCTTCACCCCTTCCTCCTACGAGCAGTACTTC. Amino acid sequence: CASSFTPSSYEQYF.

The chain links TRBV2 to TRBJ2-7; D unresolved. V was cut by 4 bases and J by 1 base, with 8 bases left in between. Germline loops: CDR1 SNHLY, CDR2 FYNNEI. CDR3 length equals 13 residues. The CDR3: CASSVGSSYEQYF. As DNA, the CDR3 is TGTGCCAGCAGTGTTGGCAGTTCCTACGAGCAGTACTTC.

CDR3 DNA: TGTGCCAGCGCTTCGTGGGAGAAGAATGAGCAGTTCTTC. This codes for CASASWEKNEQFF. This sequence joins TRBV27 and TRBJ2-1; D may be TRBD2 (5 bases). The CDR3 has 13 amino acids. Trimming stripped 8 bases from V and 7 bases from J, with 15 bases between. Germline V CDR1 and CDR2: MNHEY, SMNVEV (reference sequence).

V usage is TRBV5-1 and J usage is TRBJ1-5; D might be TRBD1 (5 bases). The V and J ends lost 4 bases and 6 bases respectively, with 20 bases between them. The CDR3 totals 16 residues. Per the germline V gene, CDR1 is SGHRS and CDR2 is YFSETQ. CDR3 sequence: CASSPGQGVIGQPQHF. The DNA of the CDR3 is TGCGCCAGCAGCCCGGGCCAGGGAGTAATCGGTCAGCCCCAGCATTTT.

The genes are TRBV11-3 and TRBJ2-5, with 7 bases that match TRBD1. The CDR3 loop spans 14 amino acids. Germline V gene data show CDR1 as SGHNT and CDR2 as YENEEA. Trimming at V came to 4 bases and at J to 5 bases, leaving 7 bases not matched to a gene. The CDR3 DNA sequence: TGTGCCAGCAGCTGGGGACAGACGGAGGAGACCCAGTACTTC. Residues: CASSWGQTEETQYF.

The CDR3 DNA reads TGTGCCAGCAGCGTCCTCAGGGTACTTAGCGCTCGGTACTTC. It encodes CASSVLRVLSARYF. The J gene is TRBJ2-7, the V gene TRBV9; D possibly uses TRBD1 or TRBD2 (5 bases each). The CDR3 length is 14 residues. The germline CDR1 and CDR2 sequences are SGDLS and YYNGEE. V was cut by 2 bases and J by 12 bases, with 21 bases left in between.

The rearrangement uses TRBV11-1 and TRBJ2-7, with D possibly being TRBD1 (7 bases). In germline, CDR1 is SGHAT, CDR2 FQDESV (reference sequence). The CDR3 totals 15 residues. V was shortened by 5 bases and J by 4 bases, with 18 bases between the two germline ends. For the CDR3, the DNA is TGTGCCAGCAGCACGACAGGGCGGGGTTTTTACGAGCAGTACTTC. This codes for CASSTTGRGFYEQYF.

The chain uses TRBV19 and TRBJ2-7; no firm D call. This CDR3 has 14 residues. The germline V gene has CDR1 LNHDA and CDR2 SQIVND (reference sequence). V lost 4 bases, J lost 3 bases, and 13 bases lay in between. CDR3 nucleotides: TGTGCCAGTAGTACCCTATGGGCCAGCTACGAGCAGTACTTC. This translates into CASSTLWASYEQYF.

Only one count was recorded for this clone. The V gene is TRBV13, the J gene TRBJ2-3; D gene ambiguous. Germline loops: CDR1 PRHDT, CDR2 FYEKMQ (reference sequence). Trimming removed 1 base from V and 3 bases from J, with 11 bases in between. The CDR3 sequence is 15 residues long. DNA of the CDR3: TGTGCCAGCAGCTTAGACGACGGTCCGACAGATACGCAGTATTTT. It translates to CASSLDDGPTDTQYF.

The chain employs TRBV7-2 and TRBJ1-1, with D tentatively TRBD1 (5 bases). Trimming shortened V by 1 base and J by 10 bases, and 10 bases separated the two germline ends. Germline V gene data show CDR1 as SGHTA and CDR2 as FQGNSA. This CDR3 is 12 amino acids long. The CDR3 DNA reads TGTGCCAGCAGCTTAGGGGGAAGGGGAGCTTTCTTT. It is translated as CASSLGGRGAFF.

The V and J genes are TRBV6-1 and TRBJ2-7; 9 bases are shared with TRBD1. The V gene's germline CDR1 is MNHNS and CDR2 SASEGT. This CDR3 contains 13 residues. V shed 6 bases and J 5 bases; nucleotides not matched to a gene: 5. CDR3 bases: TGTGCCAGCAGGGGGACAGGGACTAACGAGCAGTACTTC. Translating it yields CASRGTGTNEQYF.

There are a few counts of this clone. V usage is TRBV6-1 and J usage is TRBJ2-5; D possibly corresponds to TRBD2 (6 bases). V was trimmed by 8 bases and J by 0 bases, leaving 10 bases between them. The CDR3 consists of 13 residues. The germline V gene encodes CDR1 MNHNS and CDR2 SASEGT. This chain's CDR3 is CASGGTHQETQYF. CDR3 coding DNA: TGTGCCAGCGGAGGGACGCACCAAGAGACCCAGTACTTC.

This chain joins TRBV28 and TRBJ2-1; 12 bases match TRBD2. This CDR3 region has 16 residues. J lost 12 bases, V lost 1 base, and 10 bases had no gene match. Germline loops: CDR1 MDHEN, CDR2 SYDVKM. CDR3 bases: TGTGCCAGCAGTTTATTTCCTAGCGGGAGGGCCGGAGGGCAGTTCTTC. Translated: CASSLFPSGRAGGQFF.

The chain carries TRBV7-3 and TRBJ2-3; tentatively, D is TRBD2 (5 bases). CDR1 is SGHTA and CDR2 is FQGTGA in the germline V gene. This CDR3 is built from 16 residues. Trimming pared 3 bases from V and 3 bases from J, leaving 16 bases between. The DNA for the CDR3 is TGTGCCAGCAGCTTCTCGAAGACACGGAGGACAGATACGCAGTATTTT. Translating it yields CASSFSKTRRTDTQYF.

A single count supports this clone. CDR3 amino acids: CASSRTATPRETQYF. The CDR3 nucleotides are TGTGCCAGCAGTAGGACAGCCACACCTAGGGAGACCCAGTACTTC. This chain links TRBV7-6 with TRBJ2-5, with TRBD1 as a possible D gene (6 bases). The ends were cut back, 6 bases at V and 5 bases at J, with 19 bases in the middle. The CDR3 is 15 amino acids. Germline CDR1 is SGHVS and CDR2 is FNYEAQ.

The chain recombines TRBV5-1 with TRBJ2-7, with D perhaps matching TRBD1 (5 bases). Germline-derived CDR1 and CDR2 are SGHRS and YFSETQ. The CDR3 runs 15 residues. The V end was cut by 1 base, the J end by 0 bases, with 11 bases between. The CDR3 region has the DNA TGCGCCAGCAGCTTGACAGGCCCTAGCTCCTACGAGCAGTACTTC. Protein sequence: CASSLTGPSSYEQYF.

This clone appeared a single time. The CDR3 sequence: CASSDVDLLYNEQFF. In nucleotides, the CDR3 is TGCGCCAGCAGTGACGTGGACCTATTATACAATGAGCAGTTCTTC. This chain joins TRBV10-2 and TRBJ2-1; D unresolved. Germline lookup yields CDR1 WSHSY and CDR2 SAAADI. Trimming removed 3 bases at V and 4 bases at J, with 13 bases between. The CDR3 has 15 residues.

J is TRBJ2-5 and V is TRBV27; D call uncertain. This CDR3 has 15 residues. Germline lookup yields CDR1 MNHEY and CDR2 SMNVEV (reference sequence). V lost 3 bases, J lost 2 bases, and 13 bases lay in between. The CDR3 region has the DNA TGTGCCAGCAGTTTTTATGGCAATACTCAAGAGACCCAGTACTTC. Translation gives CASSFYGNTQETQYF.

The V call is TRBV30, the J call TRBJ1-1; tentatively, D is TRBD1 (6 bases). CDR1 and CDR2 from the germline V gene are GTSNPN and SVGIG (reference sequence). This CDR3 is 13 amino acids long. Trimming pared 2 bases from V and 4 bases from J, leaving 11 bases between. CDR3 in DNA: TGTGCCTGGAGTCAGGACAGTAGCACTGAAGCTTTCTTT. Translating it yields CAWSQDSSTEAFF.

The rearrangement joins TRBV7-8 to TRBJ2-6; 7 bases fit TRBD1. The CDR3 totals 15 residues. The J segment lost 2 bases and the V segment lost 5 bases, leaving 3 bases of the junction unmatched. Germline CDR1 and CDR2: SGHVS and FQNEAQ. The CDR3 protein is CASSTDRAGANVLTF. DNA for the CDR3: TGTGCCAGCAGCACCGACAGGGCTGGGGCCAACGTCCTGACTTTC.

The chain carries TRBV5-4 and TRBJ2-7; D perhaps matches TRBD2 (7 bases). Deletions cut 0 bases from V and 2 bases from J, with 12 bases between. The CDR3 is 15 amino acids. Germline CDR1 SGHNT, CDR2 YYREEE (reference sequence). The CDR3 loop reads CASSLVGGVPYEQYF. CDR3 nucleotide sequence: TGTGCCAGCAGCTTGGTAGGGGGGGTGCCCTACGAGCAGTACTTC.

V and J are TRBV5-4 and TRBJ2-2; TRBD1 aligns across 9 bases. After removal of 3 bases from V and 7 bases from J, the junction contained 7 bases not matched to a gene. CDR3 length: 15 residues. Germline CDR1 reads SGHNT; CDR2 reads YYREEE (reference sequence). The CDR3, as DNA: TGTGCCAGCAGCTGGGATACAGGGGGCGGCGGGGAGCTGTTTTTT. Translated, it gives CASSWDTGGGGELFF.

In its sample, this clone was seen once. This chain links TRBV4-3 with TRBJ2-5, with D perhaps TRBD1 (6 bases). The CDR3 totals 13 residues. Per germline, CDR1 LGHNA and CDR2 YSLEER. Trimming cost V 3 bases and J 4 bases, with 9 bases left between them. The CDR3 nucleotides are TGCGCCAGCAGCCAGGGGGCGGGAGAGACCCAGTACTTC. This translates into CASSQGAGETQYF.

The CDR3 sequence: CASSPARDSQFF. For the CDR3, the DNA is TGTGCCAGCTCACCCGCCCGGGACAGCCAGTTCTTC. The J gene is TRBJ2-1, the V gene TRBV18; TRBD1 matches 7 bases. The V gene end was trimmed by 3 bases and the J gene end by 13 bases; junction bases not matched to a gene: 6. The germline gives CDR1 KGHSH, CDR2 LQKENI. The CDR3 runs 12 residues.

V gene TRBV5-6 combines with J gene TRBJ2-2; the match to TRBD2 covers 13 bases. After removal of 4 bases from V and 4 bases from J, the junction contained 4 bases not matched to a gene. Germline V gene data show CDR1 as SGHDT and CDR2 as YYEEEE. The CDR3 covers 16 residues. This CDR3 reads CASSLGLAGVTGELFF. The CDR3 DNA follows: TGTGCCAGCAGCCTAGGACTAGCGGGAGTCACCGGGGAGCTGTTTTTT.

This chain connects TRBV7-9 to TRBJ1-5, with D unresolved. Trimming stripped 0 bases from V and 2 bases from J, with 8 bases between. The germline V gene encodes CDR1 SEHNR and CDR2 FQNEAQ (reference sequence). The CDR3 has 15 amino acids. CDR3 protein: CASSLALEGNQPQHF. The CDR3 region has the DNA TGTGCCAGCAGCTTAGCCCTAGAAGGCAATCAGCCCCAGCATTTT. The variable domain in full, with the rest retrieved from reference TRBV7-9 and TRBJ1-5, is DTGVSQNPRHKITKRGQNVTFRCDPISEHNRLYWYRQTLGQGPEFLTYFQNEAQLEKSRLLSDRFSAERPKGSFSTLEIQRTEQGDSAMYLCASSLALEGNQPQHFGDGTRLSIL.

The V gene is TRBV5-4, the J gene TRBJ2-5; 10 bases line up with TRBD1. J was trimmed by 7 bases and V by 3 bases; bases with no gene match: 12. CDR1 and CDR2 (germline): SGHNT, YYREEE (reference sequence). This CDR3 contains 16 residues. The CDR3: CASSWGPGQGPGTQYF. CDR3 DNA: TGTGCCAGCAGCTGGGGACCGGGACAGGGGCCCGGGACCCAGTACTTC.

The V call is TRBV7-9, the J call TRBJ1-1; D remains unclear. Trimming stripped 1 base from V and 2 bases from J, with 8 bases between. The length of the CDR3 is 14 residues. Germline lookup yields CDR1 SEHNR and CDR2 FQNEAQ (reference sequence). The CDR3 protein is CASSLEGGNTEAFF. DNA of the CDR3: TGTGCCAGCAGCTTAGAAGGAGGTAACACTGAAGCTTTCTTT.

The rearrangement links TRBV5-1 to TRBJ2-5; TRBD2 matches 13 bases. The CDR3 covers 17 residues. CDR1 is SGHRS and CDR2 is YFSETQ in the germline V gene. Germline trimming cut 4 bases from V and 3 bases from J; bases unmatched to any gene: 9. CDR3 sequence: CASSAGTSGTGKETQYF. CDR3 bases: TGCGCCAGCAGCGCCGGGACTAGCGGGACCGGGAAAGAGACCCAGTACTTC. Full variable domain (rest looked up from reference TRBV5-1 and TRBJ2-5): KAGVTQTPRYLIKTRGQQVTLSCSPISGHRSVSWYQQTPGQGLQFLFEYFSETQRNKGNFPGRFSGRQFSNSRSEMNVSTLELGDSALYLCASSAGTSGTGKETQYFGPGTRLLVL.

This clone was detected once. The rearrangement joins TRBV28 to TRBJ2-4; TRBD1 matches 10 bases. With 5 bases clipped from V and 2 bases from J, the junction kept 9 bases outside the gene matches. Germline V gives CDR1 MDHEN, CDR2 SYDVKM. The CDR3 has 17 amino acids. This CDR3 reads CASSAPGQGTSKNIQYF. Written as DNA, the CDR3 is TGTGCCAGCAGTGCCCCGGGACAGGGGACATCCAAAAACATTCAGTACTTC.